This T cell receptor beta chain was sequenced during a study of blood T cell repertoires in COVID-19. Libraries were prepared by immunoSEQ multiplex PCR; TCRdb keeps only in-frame clonotypes and omits some of them. The sample shows tens of thousands of clones, more than 70% of them seen only once. This CDR3 contains 13 residues. Trimming removed 7 bases at V and 8 bases at J, with 14 bases between. The germline gives CDR1 MNHEY, CDR2 SMNVEV (reference sequence). The source of this sequence is a woman aged 80 or older with active COVID-19. Sequencing was performed on peripheral blood. The V gene is TRBV27, the J gene TRBJ1-4, with a possible D match to TRBD1 (5 bases). The CDR3 sequence: CASTDKGYEKLFF. CDR3 nucleotide sequence: TGTGCCAGCACCGACAAGGGGTACGAAAAACTGTTTTTT.